A single sample is the source of the 10 T cell receptor beta chains below, sequenced in a study of blood T cell repertoires in COVID-19. Assay: immunoSEQ multiplex PCR; the TCRdb copy retains only in-frame clones and omits some. The table lists hundreds of thousands of clones, about nine tenths of them singletons. The sequenced sample consisted of peripheral blood. The receptors originated from a middle-aged woman who had recovered from COVID-19.

The V gene is TRBV9, the J gene TRBJ1-3, with TRBD1 as a possible D gene (6 bases). V was trimmed by 1 base and J by 2 bases, leaving 13 bases between them. Per the germline V gene, CDR1 is SGDLS and CDR2 is YYNGEE. This CDR3 has 16 residues. CDR3: CASSVHARDTGNTIYF. The CDR3 DNA is TGTGCCAGCAGCGTACACGCCCGGGACACTGGAAACACCATATATTTT.

There are a few counts of this clone. This sequence joins TRBV12-3 or TRBV12-4 and TRBJ2-7, with 9 nucleotides matching TRBD1. With V trimmed by 6 bases and J by 2 bases, 2 bases remained unmatched. This CDR3 spans 13 amino acids. In nucleotides, the CDR3 is TGTGCCAGCAGCGGGACAGGGACCTACGAGCAGTACTTC. Translating gives CASSGTGTYEQYF.

The chain recombines TRBV7-2 with TRBJ2-5; TRBD2 matches at 7 bases. The CDR3 is 14 residues long. V lost 4 bases to trimming and J lost 1 base; unmatched junction nucleotides: 3. Per the germline V gene, CDR1 is SGHTA and CDR2 is FQGNSA. As DNA, the CDR3 is TGTGCCAGCAGCTACCAGCGGGGCCAAGAGACCCAGTACTTC. It codes for CASSYQRGQETQYF.

This rearrangement joins TRBV19 to TRBJ1-1; D perhaps matches TRBD1 (5 bases). Germline-derived CDR1 and CDR2 are LNHDA and SQIVND (reference sequence). This CDR3 is 12 amino acids long. V was cut by 4 bases and J by 7 bases, with 10 bases left in between. CDR3 nucleotide sequence: TGTGCCAGTAGTAGGGGGGAAGGTGAAGCTTTCTTT. It encodes CASSRGEGEAFF.

This chain joins TRBV6-5 and TRBJ1-2; D is possibly TRBD1 (6 bases). Trimming shortened V by 0 bases and J by 3 bases, and 8 bases separated the two germline ends. The CDR3 covers 14 residues. CDR1 and CDR2 (germline): MNHEY, SVGAGI. CDR3 amino acids: CASSYSDSYYGYTF. The CDR3 DNA is TGTGCCAGCAGTTACTCGGACAGCTACTATGGCTACACCTTC.

The CDR3 DNA reads TGTGCCATCAGTGAGAGCGGTAACAGGGGGATGACTGAAGCTTTCTTT. Translating gives CAISESGNRGMTEAFF. V and J are TRBV10-3 and TRBJ1-1; TRBD1 agrees at 8 bases. The CDR3 loop spans 16 amino acids. Germline assignment: CDR1 ENHRY and CDR2 SYGVKD. V lost 2 bases to trimming and J lost 5 bases; unmatched junction nucleotides: 10.

The chain employs TRBV4-2 and TRBJ1-1, with D possibly TRBD1 on 6 matching bases. The germline gives CDR1 LGHNA, CDR2 YNFKEQ. V was shortened by 0 bases and J by 4 bases, with 21 bases between the two germline ends. This CDR3 has 18 amino acids. CDR3 sequence: CASSQDSYRGALGTEAFF. The CDR3, as DNA: TGTGCCAGCAGCCAAGATAGTTATCGGGGGGCGCTTGGCACTGAAGCTTTCTTT.

The chain couples TRBV19 to TRBJ1-1; D perhaps matches TRBD1 (6 bases). This CDR3 has 16 residues. Germline V gene data show CDR1 as LNHDA and CDR2 as SQIVND (reference sequence). V was clipped by 3 bases and J by 2 bases, with 16 bases between them. CDR3 bases: TGTGCCAGTAGTATCCGGGGGGGGCTAGGAAACACTGAAGCTTTCTTT. Protein: CASSIRGGLGNTEAFF.

The V and J genes are TRBV12-3 or TRBV12-4 and TRBJ2-7; D is unclear. This CDR3 is 12 amino acids long. With 1 base removed from V and 3 bases from J, the gap between germline ends came to 4 bases. The CDR3 region is CASSLDIYEQYF. CDR3 coding DNA: TGTGCCAGCAGTTTAGACATCTACGAGCAGTACTTC.

This sequence joins TRBV7-8 and TRBJ1-5; D gene uncertain. Trimming pared 7 bases from V and 2 bases from J, leaving 15 bases between. This CDR3 spans 15 amino acids. The germline V gene has CDR1 SGHVS and CDR2 FQNEAQ. CDR3 in amino acids: CASTPRSGGNQPQHF. In DNA, the CDR3 is TGTGCCAGCACCCCCAGGAGCGGGGGCAATCAGCCCCAGCATTTT.